These 13 T cell receptor beta chains were all obtained from the same sample, sequenced in a study of preoperative IRX-2 immunotherapy in early breast cancer. The treatment is: preoperative locoregional IRX-2 cytokine immunotherapy. Produced via immunoSEQ multiplex PCR; TCRdb's table is partial and in-frame only. The sample yields under 35,000 clones, about 79% seen once. This specimen was collected from a patient treated with IRX-2 immunotherapy. These TCRs come from a human donor with breast cancer.

The gene calls are TRBV18 and TRBJ2-3; tentatively, D is TRBD2 (6 bases). This CDR3 comprises 14 residues. Trimming pared 2 bases from V and 2 bases from J, leaving 8 bases between. In germline, CDR1 is KGHSH, CDR2 LQKENI. This CDR3 is CASSPAGNTDTQYF. DNA of the CDR3: TGTGCCAGCTCACCAGCGGGGAACACAGATACGCAGTATTTT.

This clone was detected only a few times. One end of the junction does not line up with germline, which may come from a read error. This chain joins TRBV6-8 and TRBJ1-6, with 7 bases aligning to TRBD1. The germline gives CDR1 MNHGY, CDR2 SAAAGT. The CDR3 runs 18 residues. As DNA, the CDR3 is TGTGCCAGCAGTTACTACCTTACAGGGGCCGGGGATAATTCACCCCTTCACTTT. Its protein is CASSYYLTGAGDNSPLHF.

CDR3 in DNA: TGTGCCAGCAGTTACTCCACCTTGGGCCAGTACTTC. It is translated as CASSYSTLGQYF. V gene TRBV6-8 combines with J gene TRBJ2-5, with unresolved D. V dropped 0 bases and J dropped 10 bases, with 9 bases sitting between them. Per germline, CDR1 MNHGY and CDR2 SAAAGT. There are 12 residues in the CDR3.

In DNA form, the CDR3 reads TGCGCCAGCAGCATTGGCGAGCGGGGCACAGATACGCAGTATTTT. Amino acids: CASSIGERGTDTQYF. The V call is TRBV5-1, the J call TRBJ2-3, with a possible D match to TRBD2 (6 bases). Germline CDR1 SGHRS, CDR2 YFSETQ. The V end lost 4 bases, the J end lost 1 base, and 13 bases lay between the germline ends. The CDR3 is 15 amino acids.

The V gene is TRBV1, the J gene TRBJ2-1; the table's D call, TRBD1, was not checked against the DNA. TRBV1 is deemed a pseudogene. The CDR3 has 15 amino acids. The CDR3 reads CASSQQTGWDFEQFF. The CDR3 bases are TGCGCCAGCAGCCAACAGACAGGGTGGGACTTTGAGCAGTTCTTC.

The chain joins TRBV6-8 to TRBJ1-5, with D tentatively TRBD1 (6 bases). V shed 2 bases and J shed 4 bases, with 15 bases lying between them. The CDR3 consists of 16 residues. The germline V gene encodes CDR1 MNHGY and CDR2 SAAAGT. The CDR3 DNA reads TGTGCCAGCAGTTACCCGACCGGGACACTTAATCAGCCCCAGCATTTT. Protein product: CASSYPTGTLNQPQHF.

This clone was picked up a small number of times. The genes are TRBV19 and TRBJ2-5, with a possible D match to TRBD2 (7 bases). The germline V and J ends were trimmed by 8 bases and 7 bases, with 23 bases remaining between them. The V gene's germline CDR1 is LNHDA and CDR2 SQIVND (reference sequence). This CDR3 region has 15 residues. The CDR3 DNA is TGTGCCAGTCAGGGGTCTAGCGGAGGGGGTCGGACCCAGTACTTC. It codes for CASQGSSGGGRTQYF.

This chain connects TRBV6-8 to TRBJ2-1; D assignment may be TRBD1 or TRBD2 (5 bases each). Germline CDR1 MNHGY, CDR2 SAAAGT. This CDR3 is 18 amino acids long. The V end lost 5 bases, the J end lost 5 bases, and 25 bases lay between the germline ends. The CDR3 reads CASSEDLTWDVVDNEQFF. CDR3 nucleotides: TGTGCCAGCAGTGAGGATCTAACATGGGACGTAGTTGACAATGAGCAGTTCTTC.

This rearrangement joins TRBV6-7 to TRBJ2-3; TRBD1 aligns across 8 bases. TRBV6-7 is an open reading frame, and its role is uncertain. The junction had 8 bases not matched to a gene; V was cut back by 5 bases and J by 1 base. The CDR3 extends over 16 amino acids. The CDR3 DNA follows: TGTGCCAGCAGTGAAGGCCAGGGGGCTGGCACAGATACGCAGTATTTT. It codes for CASSEGQGAGTDTQYF.

The chain recombines TRBV6-8 with TRBJ1-1, with D possibly TRBD1 on 5 matching bases. The germline CDR1 and CDR2 sequences are MNHGY and SAAAGT. The CDR3 has 15 amino acids. V lost 10 bases, J lost 0 bases, and 18 bases lay in between. CDR3 sequence: CAIRRDGLMNTEAFF. The CDR3 nucleotides are TGTGCCATCAGGAGGGACGGACTAATGAACACTGAAGCTTTCTTT.

Of note for this clone: At one end the junction does not follow the germline gene, possibly because of a read error. The V and J genes are TRBV18 and TRBJ2-2; 10 positions match TRBD1. The CDR3 covers 17 residues. Per germline, CDR1 KGHSH and CDR2 LQKENI. CDR3 sequence (DNA): TGTGCCAGCTCACCAGGGGGACAGGGGTCTACAACCGAGGAGCTGTTTTTT. It specifies CASSPGGQGSTTEELFF. Full variable domain (rest looked up from reference TRBV18 and TRBJ2-2): NAGVMQNPRHLVRRRGQEARLRCSPMKGHSHVYWYRQLPEEGLKFMVYLQKENIIDESGMPKERFSAEFPKEGPSILRIQQVVRGDSAAYFCASSPGGQGSTTEELFFGEGSRLTVL.

The CDR3 sequence is CSVVPLANEQFF. The CDR3 DNA is TGCAGCGTTGTTCCCCTTGCCAATGAGCAGTTCTTC. The chain has TRBV29-1 and TRBJ2-1; D uncertain. The CDR3 totals 12 residues. In germline, CDR1 is SQVTM, CDR2 ANQGSEA. The V gene lost 4 bases and the J gene lost 6 bases, with 10 bases spanning the gap.

This chain connects TRBV11-3 to TRBJ2-1, with 14 bases matching TRBD2. This CDR3 region has 18 residues. Per the germline V gene, CDR1 is SGHNT and CDR2 is YENEEA. V was clipped by 2 bases and J by 4 bases; unmatched bases: 7. In DNA form, the CDR3 reads TGTGCCAGCAGCTTAAGGTGGACTAGCGGGAGGTTATACAATGAGCAGTTCTTC. Translated: CASSLRWTSGRLYNEQFF.